Described below is a single T cell receptor (beta chain) sequence and its context. The sample is drawn from a study of technical replicates of blood from a handful of donors. Sequencing was performed with immunoSEQ multiplex PCR; in TCRdb, only in-frame clones are kept and a portion is missing. The sample holds roughly 64,000 clones, about 86% seen once. The sequenced sample was PBMCs. The receptor comes from a human donor in good health. Some clones in this sample may be carry-over from other donors' samples.

As DNA, the CDR3 is TGTGCCAGCAGTGAAACGCGGGAGCCCTTATACAATGAGCAGTTCTTC. It encodes CASSETREPLYNEQFF. The chain is built from TRBV2 and TRBJ2-1, with TRBD2 matching 7 bases. Looked up from germline, CDR1 is SNHLY and CDR2 is FYNNEI. Trimming cost V 2 bases and J 4 bases; bases outside gene matches: 8. CDR3 length: 16 amino acids.